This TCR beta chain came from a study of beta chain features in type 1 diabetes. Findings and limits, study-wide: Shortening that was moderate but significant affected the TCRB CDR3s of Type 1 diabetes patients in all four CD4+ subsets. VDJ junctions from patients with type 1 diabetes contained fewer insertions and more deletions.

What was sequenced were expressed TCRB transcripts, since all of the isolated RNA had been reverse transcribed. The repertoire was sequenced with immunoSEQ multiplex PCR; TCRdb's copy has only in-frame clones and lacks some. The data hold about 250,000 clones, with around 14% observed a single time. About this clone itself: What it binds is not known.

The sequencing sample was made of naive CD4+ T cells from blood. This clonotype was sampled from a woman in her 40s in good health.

CDR3 bases: TGTGCCACCCGAGGGAGGACAGGGGAATACGAGCAGTACTTC. Its translation: CATRGRTGEYEQYF. The V and J genes are TRBV19 and TRBJ2-7, with 9 bases identical to TRBD1. The CDR3 is 14 residues long. Germline trimming cut 10 bases from V and 4 bases from J; bases unmatched to any gene: 11. Germline loops: CDR1 LNHDA, CDR2 SQIVND (reference sequence).